These 7 T cell receptor beta chains were sequenced from one sample in a study of T cells in Graves' hyperthyroidism and ophthalmopathy. Amplification targeted TCR beta CDR3 regions from RNA transcripts. An initial round of RT-PCR targeting the TCR CDR3 relied on the HTBI primer set. TCRdb called the multiplex PCR reads again in MiXCR, with one record for every CDR3 protein. The repertoire consists of fewer than 350,000 distinct CDR3 sequences, with 10% to 15% occurring once and the leading ten covering 6.5% to 10%. The sequencing input was blood. The receptors originated from a woman younger than 45 with Graves' hyperthyroidism that later progressed to Graves' ophthalmopathy.

This clonotype was picked up a small number of times. The chain joins TRBV5-1 to TRBJ1-2, with a possible D match to TRBD1 (6 bases). V was trimmed by 4 bases and J by 4 bases, leaving 8 bases between them. Germline values: CDR1 SGHRS, CDR2 YFSETQ. This CDR3 region has 12 residues. The CDR3 sequence is CASSGDTYGYTF. CDR3 nucleotides: TGCGCCAGCAGCGGGGACACCTATGGCTACACCTTC.

The rearrangement uses TRBV4-1 and TRBJ2-1; D may be TRBD2 (6 bases). Germline V gives CDR1 MGHRA, CDR2 YSYEKL. Between the trimmed V and J ends, which lost 4 bases and 5 bases, there was a span of 12 bases. The CDR3 consists of 14 residues. CDR3 sequence: CASSLLGLHNEQFF. The CDR3 DNA reads TGCGCCAGCAGCCTGTTGGGACTCCACAATGAGCAGTTCTTC.

Many counts were recorded for this clonotype. The chain combines TRBV18 with TRBJ1-1; 7 bases align to TRBD1. The V segment lost 2 bases and the J segment 4 bases; nucleotides outside the gene matches: 13. This CDR3 is 17 amino acids long. The germline V gene has CDR1 KGHSH and CDR2 LQKENI. The CDR3 DNA follows: TGTGCCAGCTCACCATACAGTAAGGGGGCTAGGGGCACTGAAGCTTTCTTT. Its protein product is CASSPYSKGARGTEAFF.

This clonotype occurred a few times. J is TRBJ1-2 and V is TRBV5-4; possibly TRBD1 for D (5 bases). The germline gives CDR1 SGHNT, CDR2 YYREEE (reference sequence). The CDR3 sequence is 16 residues long. The V end lost 0 bases, the J end lost 4 bases, and 16 bases lay between the germline ends. CDR3: CASSLDSHSGTYGYTF. The CDR3 DNA is TGTGCCAGCAGCTTGGATTCCCATTCGGGGACCTATGGCTACACCTTC.

This sequence joins TRBV6-2 or TRBV6-3 and TRBJ2-2, with 8 bases fitting TRBD2. V was pared by 2 bases and J by 1 base, with 0 bases of the junction left unmatched. Germline V lookup: CDR1 MNHEY, CDR2 SVGEGT. The length of the CDR3 is 15 residues. For the CDR3, the DNA is TGTGCCAGCAGTTACGCGGGGGGGAACACCGGGGAGCTGTTTTTT. It codes for CASSYAGGNTGELFF.

Many counts were recorded for this clonotype. The rearrangement links TRBV5-1 to TRBJ2-2; a weak D match, TRBD2 (6 bases). Trimming cost V 1 base and J 6 bases, with 16 bases left between them. Germline V gives CDR1 SGHRS, CDR2 YFSETQ. This CDR3 spans 16 amino acids. Here the CDR3 DNA reads TGCGCCAGCAGCTTGTTCTCGGGAGTCCCCCCCGGGGAGCTGTTTTTT. It encodes CASSLFSGVPPGELFF. Using reference TRBV5-1 and TRBJ2-2 for the parts outside the CDR3, the full variable domain is KAGVTQTPRYLIKTRGQQVTLSCSPISGHRSVSWYQQTPGQGLQFLFEYFSETQRNKGNFPGRFSGRQFSNSRSEMNVSTLELGDSALYLCASSLFSGVPPGELFFGEGSRLTVL.

The chain combines TRBV11-2 with TRBJ2-5; maybe TRBD1 (5 bases). Germline V CDR1 and CDR2: SGHAT, FQNNGV. The CDR3 runs 14 residues. V dropped 1 base and J dropped 5 bases, with 11 bases sitting between them. CDR3 region: CASSLGVGAETQYF. The CDR3 nucleotides read TGTGCCAGCAGCTTAGGGGTAGGGGCGGAGACCCAGTACTTC. The variable domain in full, with the rest retrieved from reference TRBV11-2 and TRBJ2-5, is EAGVAQSPRYKIIEKRQSVAFWCNPISGHATLYWYQQILGQGPKLLIQFQNNGVVDDSQLPKDRFSAERLKGVDSTLKIQPAKLEDSAVYLCASSLGVGAETQYFGPGTRLLVL.